The 20 T cell receptor beta chains below all came from one sample that was sequenced in a study of CD8+ T cells in alopecia areata. RNA, once extracted, was reverse transcribed into cDNA for use as the sequencing template. Data came from immunoSEQ multiplex PCR; TCRdb stores just in-frame clones and leaves some out. The top ten hold roughly 0.99% of the sample, which has 130,000 to 150,000 clones, roughly 46% seen once. This sample comprised CD4+ T cells sorted from blood, obtained at week 0. These receptors all stem from a human donor with alopecia areata.

The gene calls are TRBV4-1 and TRBJ1-2; a possible D gene is TRBD1 (5 bases). V was clipped by 1 base and J by 7 bases, with 16 bases between them. Germline CDR1 and CDR2: MGHRA and YSYEKL. The CDR3 contains 15 residues. The CDR3 loop reads CASSQGMAVRGGYTF. The CDR3 DNA sequence: TGCGCCAGCAGCCAAGGAATGGCGGTTAGGGGTGGCTACACCTTC.

The V gene is TRBV6-6, the J gene TRBJ1-5, with no clear D. V lost 2 bases, J lost 2 bases, and 7 bases lay in between. Per the germline V gene, CDR1 is MNHNY and CDR2 is SVGAGI (reference sequence). This CDR3 has 14 amino acids. In DNA form, the CDR3 reads TGTGCCAGCAGTTACGGTGGGGGCAATCAGCCCCAGCATTTT. Residues: CASSYGGGNQPQHF.

This clone was counted only a few times. The chain combines TRBV30 with TRBJ1-1; D is undetermined. The CDR3 runs 14 residues. Germline-derived CDR1 and CDR2 are GTSNPN and SVGIG (reference sequence). V lost 2 bases, J lost 2 bases, and 12 bases lay in between. CDR3 in amino acids: CAWSIGVGNTEAFF. The CDR3 coding sequence is TGTGCCTGGAGTATAGGAGTGGGCAACACTGAAGCTTTCTTT.

This clone was picked up many times. CDR3 nucleotides: TGTGCCAGCAGCTTGTCAGAATTCTACGAGCAGTACTTC. This encodes CASSLSEFYEQYF. The chain joins TRBV7-2 to TRBJ2-7; D gene ambiguous. Trimming took 3 bases from V and 3 from J, leaving 9 bases between them. The CDR3 spans 13 residues. The V gene's germline CDR1 is SGHTA and CDR2 FQGNSA. The full variable domain, its missing parts supplied by reference TRBV7-2 and TRBJ2-7, is GAGVSQSPSNKVTEKGKDVELRCDPISGHTALYWYRQSLGQGLEFLIYFQGNSAPDKSGLPSDRFSAERTGGSVSTLTIQRTQQEDSAVYLCASSLSEFYEQYFGPGTRLTVT.

There are a few counts of this clone. This chain links TRBV29-1 with TRBJ1-4; TRBD1 agrees at 8 bases. Germline CDR1 and CDR2: SQVTM and ANQGSEA. Trimming cost V 6 bases and J 2 bases; bases outside gene matches: 5. The CDR3 covers 14 residues. CDR3 region: CSVTGGRTNEKLFF. Here the CDR3 DNA reads TGCAGCGTCACAGGGGGGCGGACTAATGAAAAACTGTTTTTT.

The chain joins TRBV7-2 to TRBJ2-5; 7 bases line up with TRBD2. Losses at the gene ends were 5 bases for V and 3 bases for J; bases not matched to a gene: 3. Per the germline V gene, CDR1 is SGHTA and CDR2 is FQGNSA. The CDR3 contains 13 residues. The CDR3 loop is CASSRGLEETQYF. CDR3 nucleotides: TGTGCCAGCAGCCGAGGACTAGAAGAGACCCAGTACTTC.

This clone has just a few counts. J is TRBJ2-3 and V is TRBV29-1; 16 bases fit TRBD2. Trimming removed 7 bases from V and 4 bases from J; junction bases left unmatched: 14. The germline V gene has CDR1 SQVTM and CDR2 ANQGSEA. CDR3 length equals 18 residues. The CDR3 bases are TGCAGCGGGGGACAGGGGACTAGCGGGAGGGCGTCTGCAGATACGCAGTATTTT. This encodes CSGGQGTSGRASADTQYF.

The chain recombines TRBV29-1 with TRBJ2-7; TRBD2 agrees at 10 bases. Germline CDR1 SQVTM, CDR2 ANQGSEA. This CDR3 comprises 14 residues. Trimming cost V 3 bases and J 5 bases; bases outside gene matches: 7. CDR3 nucleotide sequence: TGCAGCGTTGAGGGGCTAGCGGGAGCCAACGAGCAGTACTTC. Its protein product is CSVEGLAGANEQYF.

The chain is built from TRBV5-4 and TRBJ2-2; D unclear. The CDR3 contains 12 residues. Germline lookup yields CDR1 SGHNT and CDR2 YYREEE (reference sequence). V was cut by 5 bases and J by 4 bases, with 6 bases left in between. The CDR3 loop is CASRRSTGELFF. The DNA of the CDR3 is TGTGCCAGCAGACGGAGCACCGGGGAGCTGTTTTTT. The whole variable domain, filled in from reference TRBV5-4 and TRBJ2-2, reads ETGVTQSPTHLIKTRGQQVTLRCSSQSGHNTVSWYQQALGQGPQFIFQYYREEENGRGNFPPRFSGLQFPNYSSELNVNALELDDSALYLCASRRSTGELFFGEGSRLTVL.

There are a few counts of this clone. The rearrangement uses TRBV29-1 and TRBJ2-3, with D possibly being TRBD2 (5 bases). CDR1 and CDR2 (germline): SQVTM, ANQGSEA. Trimming took 8 bases from V and 0 from J, leaving 9 bases between them. The CDR3 runs to 12 residues. The CDR3 coding sequence is TGCAGCTCGAGGACTAGCACAGATACGCAGTATTTT. Its translation is CSSRTSTDTQYF.

The CDR3 here is CASSVGGSVGTGELFF. CDR3 DNA sequence: TGTGCCAGCAGCGTAGGGGGGTCAGTGGGAACCGGGGAGCTGTTTTTT. The chain couples TRBV9 to TRBJ2-2; D is tentatively TRBD1 or TRBD2 (5 bases each). Germline CDR1 reads SGDLS; CDR2 reads YYNGEE. The CDR3 contains 16 residues. V dropped 0 bases and J dropped 5 bases, with 14 bases sitting between them.

The rearrangement links TRBV6-5 to TRBJ1-4, with 9 bases that match TRBD1. Germline CDR1 is MNHEY and CDR2 is SVGAGI. V trimming: 6 bases; J trimming: 10 bases; junction bases outside the gene matches: 9. The CDR3 has 14 amino acids. The CDR3 region is CASSTGTGLRKLFF. CDR3 sequence (DNA): TGTGCCAGCAGCACCGGGACAGGGTTGCGAAAACTGTTTTTT.

Only a few counts were recorded for this clone. The J gene is TRBJ2-7, the V gene TRBV19, with TRBD1 matching 9 bases. CDR1 and CDR2 (germline): LNHDA, SQIVND (reference sequence). The CDR3 contains 16 residues. V shed 5 bases, J shed 1 base, and the junction held 9 bases outside the gene matches. The CDR3 nucleotides read TGTGCCAGTAGTCGATCCGGGACAGGGAATTCCTACGAGCAGTACTTC. Its translation is CASSRSGTGNSYEQYF.

J is TRBJ2-2 and V is TRBV2; possibly TRBD2 for D (5 bases). The CDR3 is 13 residues long. Germline CDR1 is SNHLY and CDR2 is FYNNEI. Deletions cut 8 bases from V and 4 bases from J, with 11 bases between. The CDR3 DNA reads TGTGCCAGCTCCCCGAGGGTCACCGGGGAGCTGTTTTTT. Residues: CASSPRVTGELFF.

This clone has a handful of counts. V usage is TRBV30 and J usage is TRBJ2-3, with unresolved D. V was shortened by 2 bases and J by 6 bases, with 24 bases between the two germline ends. The CDR3 is 17 amino acids. The germline CDR1 and CDR2 sequences are GTSNPN and SVGIG (reference sequence). CDR3 coding DNA: TGTGCCTGGAGTCACTCCCCCGACTCCCAGCTGGTTGATACGCAGTATTTT. This encodes CAWSHSPDSQLVDTQYF.

This chain links TRBV30 with TRBJ1-2, with TRBD1 as a possible D gene (5 bases). This CDR3 has 12 amino acids. Between the trimmed V and J ends, which lost 1 base and 6 bases, there was a span of 9 bases. Germline V lookup: CDR1 GTSNPN, CDR2 SVGIG (reference sequence). DNA for the CDR3: TGTGCCTGGAGTGCTCGGGGGGATGGCTACACCTTC. It encodes CAWSARGDGYTF.

The chain recombines TRBV7-2 with TRBJ2-1; 7 positions agree with TRBD2. This CDR3 is built from 16 residues. Germline lookup yields CDR1 SGHTA and CDR2 FQGNSA. V gave up 5 bases and J gave up 5 bases; unmatched junction bases: 12. As DNA, the CDR3 is TGTGCCAGCAGCCCCCGGTGGGGGACTACGAACAATGAGCAGTTCTTC. This codes for CASSPRWGTTNNEQFF.

V usage is TRBV4-3 and J usage is TRBJ2-5; perhaps TRBD2 as D (6 bases). The germline CDR1 and CDR2 sequences are LGHNA and YSLEER. V was cut by 0 bases and J by 4 bases, with 6 bases left in between. The CDR3 extends over 13 amino acids. The CDR3 DNA follows: TGCGCCAGCAGCCAAGAGGGGGGAGAGACCCAGTACTTC. This gives the protein CASSQEGGETQYF.

The chain links TRBV4-2 to TRBJ1-1; 8 bases match TRBD1. Trimming took 5 bases from V and 1 from J; bases not matched to a gene: 9. This CDR3 is 16 amino acids long. CDR1 is LGHNA, CDR2 YNFKEQ, per germline. As DNA, the CDR3 is TGTGCCAGCAGCAGCAACAGGGGGGGCGGGAACACTGAAGCTTTCTTT. It encodes CASSSNRGGGNTEAFF.

V and J are TRBV4-1 and TRBJ1-2; D gene ambiguous. V lost 3 bases, J lost 7 bases, and 18 bases lay in between. Germline lookup yields CDR1 MGHRA and CDR2 YSYEKL. CDR3 length: 15 amino acids. The CDR3 protein is CASSQTPSSPRGYTF. Written as DNA, the CDR3 is TGCGCCAGCAGCCAGACCCCTTCGTCCCCTCGTGGCTACACCTTC.